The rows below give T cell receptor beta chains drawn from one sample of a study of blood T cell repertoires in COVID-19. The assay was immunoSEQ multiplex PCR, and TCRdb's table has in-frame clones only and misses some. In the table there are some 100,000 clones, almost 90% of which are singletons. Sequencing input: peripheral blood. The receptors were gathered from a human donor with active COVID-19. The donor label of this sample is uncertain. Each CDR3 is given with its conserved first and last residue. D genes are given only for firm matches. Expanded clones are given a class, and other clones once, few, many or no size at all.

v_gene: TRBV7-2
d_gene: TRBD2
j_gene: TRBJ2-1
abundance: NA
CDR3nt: TGTGCCAGCAGCTTAGAAGCGGGGCAATACAATGAGCAGTTCTTC
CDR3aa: CASSLEAGQYNEQFF

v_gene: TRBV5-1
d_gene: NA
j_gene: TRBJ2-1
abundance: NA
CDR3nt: TGCGCCAGCAGCTTAACAAGCTCCTACAATGAGCAGTTCTTC
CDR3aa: CASSLTSSYNEQFF

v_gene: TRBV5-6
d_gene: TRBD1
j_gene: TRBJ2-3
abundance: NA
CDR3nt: TGTGCCAGCAGCCCGACAGGGGCCGCCCGCACAGATACGCAGTATTTT
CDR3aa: CASSPTGAARTDTQYF

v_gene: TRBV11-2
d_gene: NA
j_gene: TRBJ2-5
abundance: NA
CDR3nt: TGTGCCAGCAGTCGGGACAACCAAGAGACCCAGTACTTC
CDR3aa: CASSRDNQETQYF

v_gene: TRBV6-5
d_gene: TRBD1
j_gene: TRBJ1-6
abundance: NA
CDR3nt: TGTGCCAGCAAAGGGACAGGGGATAATTCACCCCTCCACTTT
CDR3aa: CASKGTGDNSPLHF

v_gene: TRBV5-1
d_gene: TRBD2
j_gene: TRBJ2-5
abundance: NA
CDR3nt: TGCGCCAGCAGCTTGGATCTAGCGGGGGGTTACGCAGAGACCCAGTACTTC
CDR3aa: CASSLDLAGGYAETQYF

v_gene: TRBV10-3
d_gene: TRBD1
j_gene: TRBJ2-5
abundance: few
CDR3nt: TGTGCCATCAGTGGGACAGGGCAAGAGACCCAGTACTTC
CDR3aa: CAISGTGQETQYF

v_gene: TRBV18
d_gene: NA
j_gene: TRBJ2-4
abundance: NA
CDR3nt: TGTGCCAGCTCACCACCTGCAGGGCAAGCCCTAGCCAAAAACATTCAGTACTTC
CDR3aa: CASSPPAGQALAKNIQYF

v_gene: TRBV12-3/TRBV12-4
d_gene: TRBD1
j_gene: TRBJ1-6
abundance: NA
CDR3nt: TGTGCCAGCAGCTACACAGGGGACTCACCCCTCCACTTT
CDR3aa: CASSYTGDSPLHF

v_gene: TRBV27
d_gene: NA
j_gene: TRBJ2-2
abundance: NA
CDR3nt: TGTGCCAGCAGTTTATCGACACGCGGGGAGCTGTTTTTT
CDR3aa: CASSLSTRGELFF

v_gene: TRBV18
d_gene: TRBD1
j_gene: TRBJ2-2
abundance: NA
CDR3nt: TGTGCCAGCTCATCTGGACAGGGGAACACCGGGGAGCTGTTTTTT
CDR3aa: CASSSGQGNTGELFF

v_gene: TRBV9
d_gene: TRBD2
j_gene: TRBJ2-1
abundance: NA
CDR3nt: TGTGCCAGCAGCGGAGCGGGGGCCGTTCCGTTCTTC
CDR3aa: CASSGAGAVPFF

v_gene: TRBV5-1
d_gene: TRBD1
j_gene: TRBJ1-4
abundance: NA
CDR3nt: TGCGCCAGCAGCTTGAGGGGGCCTGGGGAAAAACTGTTTTTT
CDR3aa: CASSLRGPGEKLFF

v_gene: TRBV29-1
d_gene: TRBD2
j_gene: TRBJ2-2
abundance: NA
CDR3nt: TGCAGCGTTGTTTCGGGGGGGAGTATCACCGGGGAGCTGTTTTTT
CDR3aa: CSVVSGGSITGELFF

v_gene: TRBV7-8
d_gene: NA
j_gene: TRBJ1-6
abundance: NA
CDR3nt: TGTGCCAGCAGCGAAAGCGCAAATTCACCCCTCCACTTT
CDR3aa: CASSESANSPLHF

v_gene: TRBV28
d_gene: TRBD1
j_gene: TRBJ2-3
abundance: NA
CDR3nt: TGTGCCAGCAGTTCGGCCGGGACAGGGGGCACAGATACGCAGTATTTT
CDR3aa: CASSSAGTGGTDTQYF

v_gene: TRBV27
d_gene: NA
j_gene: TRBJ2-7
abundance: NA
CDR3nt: TGTGCCAGCAGTTCTTCACTTAACGAGCAGTACTTC
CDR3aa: CASSSSLNEQYF

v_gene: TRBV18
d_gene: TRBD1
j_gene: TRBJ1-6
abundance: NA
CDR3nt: TGTGCCAGCTCACCAGACAGGACAGGGGGTTCACCCCTCCACTTT
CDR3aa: CASSPDRTGGSPLHF

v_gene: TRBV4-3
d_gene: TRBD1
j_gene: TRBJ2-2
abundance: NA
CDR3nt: TGCGCCAGCAGCCAAGCCTTAGGGGGCTCTAACACCGGGGAGCTGTTTTTT
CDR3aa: CASSQALGGSNTGELFF

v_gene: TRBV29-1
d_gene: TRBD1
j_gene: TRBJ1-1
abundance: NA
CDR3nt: TGCAGCGTTGGAGACGGACAGGCGAACACTGAAGCTTTCTTT
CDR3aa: CSVGDGQANTEAFF

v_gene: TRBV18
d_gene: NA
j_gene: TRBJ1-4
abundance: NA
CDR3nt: TGTGCCAGCTCACCAGGAGTGAATGAAAAACTGTTTTTT
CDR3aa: CASSPGVNEKLFF

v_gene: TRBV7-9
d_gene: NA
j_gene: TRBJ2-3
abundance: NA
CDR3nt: TGTGCCAGCAGCTTAGCGCGGGACAGTTCGGCGTATTTT
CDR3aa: CASSLARDSSAYF

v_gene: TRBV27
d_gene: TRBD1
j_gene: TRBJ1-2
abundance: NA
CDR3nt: TGTGCCAGCAGTTCGAACAGGGGAAATAACTATGGCTACACCTTC
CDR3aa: CASSSNRGNNYGYTF

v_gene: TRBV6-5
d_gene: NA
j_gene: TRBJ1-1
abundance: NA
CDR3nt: TGTGCCAGCAGTAACAGGGCGATGAACACTGAAGCTTTCTTT
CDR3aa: CASSNRAMNTEAFF

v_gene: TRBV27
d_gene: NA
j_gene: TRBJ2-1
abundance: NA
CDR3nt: TGTGCCAGCAGTCGAACGGCGGTAGGGGGGGGCCGCTACAATGAGCAGTTCTTC
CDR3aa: CASSRTAVGGGRYNEQFF

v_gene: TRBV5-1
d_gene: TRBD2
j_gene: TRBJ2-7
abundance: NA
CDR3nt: TGCGCCCGCAGCCCGGGGGCGGGGGGAAACTACGAGCAGTACTTC
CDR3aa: CARSPGAGGNYEQYF

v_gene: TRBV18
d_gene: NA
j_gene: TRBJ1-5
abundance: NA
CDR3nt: TGTGCCAGCTCACCACCAGGGGCGGGAAGCAATCAGCCCCAGCATTTT
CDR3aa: CASSPPGAGSNQPQHF

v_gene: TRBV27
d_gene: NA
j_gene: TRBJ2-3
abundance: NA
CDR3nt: TGTGCCAGCAGTTTATTGTCGGGGGCAGATACGCAGTATTTT
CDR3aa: CASSLLSGADTQYF

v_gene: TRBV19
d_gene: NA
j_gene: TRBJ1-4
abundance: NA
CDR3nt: TGTGCCAGTAGTATACTCCTGGGCCAGGGCGATGAAAAACTGTTTTTT
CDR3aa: CASSILLGQGDEKLFF

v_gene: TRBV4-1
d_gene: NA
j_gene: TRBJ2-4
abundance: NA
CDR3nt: TGCGCCAGCAGCCAAGAACAGGTAGCCAAAAACATTCAGTACTTC
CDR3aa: CASSQEQVAKNIQYF

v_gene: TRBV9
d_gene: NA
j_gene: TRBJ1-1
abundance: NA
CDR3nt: TGTGCCAGCAGCGTAGGATTTAGACAGATGAACACTGAAGCTTTCTTT
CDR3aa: CASSVGFRQMNTEAFF

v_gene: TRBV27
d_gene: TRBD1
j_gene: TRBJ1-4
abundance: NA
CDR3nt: TGTGCCAGCAGTTCGATAACAGGGGTTTTTAATGAAAAACTGTTTTTT
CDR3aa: CASSSITGVFNEKLFF

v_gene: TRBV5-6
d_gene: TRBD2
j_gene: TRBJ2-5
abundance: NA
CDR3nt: TGTGCCAGCAGCCTAGCGGATGAAGAGACCCAGTACTTC
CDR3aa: CASSLADEETQYF

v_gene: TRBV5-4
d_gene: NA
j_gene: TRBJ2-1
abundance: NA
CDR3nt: TGTGCCAGCAGCTTGGCCGGGGGGCTAGCCTACAATGAGCAGTTCTTC
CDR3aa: CASSLAGGLAYNEQFF

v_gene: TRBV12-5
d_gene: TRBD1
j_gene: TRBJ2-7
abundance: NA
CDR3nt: TGTGCTAGTGGTTTGGGGCGGTGGACAGGGAGCTCCTACGAGCAGTACTTC
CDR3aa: CASGLGRWTGSSYEQYF

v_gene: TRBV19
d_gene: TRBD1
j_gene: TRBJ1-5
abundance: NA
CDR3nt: TGTGCCAGTAGTTTCCGGGACAGGACTCAGCCCCAGCATTTT
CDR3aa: CASSFRDRTQPQHF

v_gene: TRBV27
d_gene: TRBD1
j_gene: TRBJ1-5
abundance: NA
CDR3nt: TGTGCCAGCAGTCCCCTGGACAGGGGTGCTAATCAGCCCCAGCATTTT
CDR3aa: CASSPLDRGANQPQHF

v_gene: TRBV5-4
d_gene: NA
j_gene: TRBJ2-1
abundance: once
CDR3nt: TGTGCCAGCAGCTTGGGCAGTTTGGGAGTTTACAATGAGCAGTTCTTC
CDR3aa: CASSLGSLGVYNEQFF

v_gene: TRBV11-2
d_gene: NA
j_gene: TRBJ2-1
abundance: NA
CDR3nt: TGTGCCAGCAGCTACCAAGGGACTTCTTCCTACAATGAGCAGTTCTTC
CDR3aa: CASSYQGTSSYNEQFF

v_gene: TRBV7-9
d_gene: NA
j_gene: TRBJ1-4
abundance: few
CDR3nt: TGTGCCAGCAGCTTAGAGGCAGGGCCTAATGAAAAACTGTTTTTT
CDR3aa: CASSLEAGPNEKLFF

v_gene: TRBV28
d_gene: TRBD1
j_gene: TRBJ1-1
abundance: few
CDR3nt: TGTGCCAGCAGTTATGCCGGGACAGTAGCTTTCTTT
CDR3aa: CASSYAGTVAFF

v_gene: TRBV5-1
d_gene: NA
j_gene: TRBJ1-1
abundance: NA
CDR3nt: TGCGCCAGCAGCTTGTGGGGGACATGGAGTGAAGCTTTCTTT
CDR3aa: CASSLWGTWSEAFF

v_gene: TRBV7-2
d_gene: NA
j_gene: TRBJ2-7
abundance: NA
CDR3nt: TGTGCCAGCAGCTTTCGCTATCGGGGGTACGAGCAGTACTTC
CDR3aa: CASSFRYRGYEQYF

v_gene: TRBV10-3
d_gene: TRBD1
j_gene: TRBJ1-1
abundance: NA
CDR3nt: TGTGCCATCAGTGAGACAGGGGGGGACACTGAAGCTTTCTTT
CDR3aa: CAISETGGDTEAFF

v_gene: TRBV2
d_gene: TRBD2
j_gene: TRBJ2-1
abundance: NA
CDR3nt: TGTGCCAGCAGCCCGAGGACTAGCAGTTTCAATGAGCAGTTCTTC
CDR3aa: CASSPRTSSFNEQFF

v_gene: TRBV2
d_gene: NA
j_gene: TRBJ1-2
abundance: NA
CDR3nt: TGTGCCAGCAGCGGGGTCTACTATGGCTACACCTTC
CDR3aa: CASSGVYYGYTF

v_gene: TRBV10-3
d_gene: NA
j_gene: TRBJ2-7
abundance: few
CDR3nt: TGTGCCATCAGTGACCGGGACGGCTTTTTCGGGGGGCAGTACTTC
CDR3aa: CAISDRDGFFGGQYF

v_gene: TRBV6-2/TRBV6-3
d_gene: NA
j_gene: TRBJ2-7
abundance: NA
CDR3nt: TGTGCCAGCAGTTACAACGCTTGGACACGCAGCTCCTACGAGCAGTACTTC
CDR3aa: CASSYNAWTRSSYEQYF